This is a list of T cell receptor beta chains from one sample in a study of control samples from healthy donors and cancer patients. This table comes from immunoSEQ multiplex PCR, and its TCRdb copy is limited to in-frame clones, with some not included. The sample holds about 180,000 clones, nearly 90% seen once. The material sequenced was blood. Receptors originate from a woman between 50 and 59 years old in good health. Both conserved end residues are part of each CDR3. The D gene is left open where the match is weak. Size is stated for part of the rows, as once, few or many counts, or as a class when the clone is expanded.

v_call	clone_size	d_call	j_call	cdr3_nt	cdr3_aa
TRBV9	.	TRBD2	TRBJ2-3	TGTGCCAGCAGCCCCCGGACTAGCGGGACGGGAGATACGCAGTATTTT	CASSPRTSGTGDTQYF
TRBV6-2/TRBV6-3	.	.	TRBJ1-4	TGTGCCAGCAGCAAAGACAGCTATCCAGATGAAAAACTGTTTTTT	CASSKDSYPDEKLFF
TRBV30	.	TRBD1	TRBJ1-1	TGTGCCTGGAGCGGACAGGGGGGCACTGAAGCTTTCTTT	CAWSGQGGTEAFF
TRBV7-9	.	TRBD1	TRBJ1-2	TGTGCCAGCAGCTCCTCGACAGGGACTTTGGATGGCTACACCTTC	CASSSSTGTLDGYTF
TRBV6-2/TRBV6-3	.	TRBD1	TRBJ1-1	TGTGCCAGCAGTTGGGGACAGGGGAGTGGTGAAGCTTTCTTT	CASSWGQGSGEAFF
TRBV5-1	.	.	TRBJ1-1	TGCGCCAGCAGCTCGGCAGGGTGGACTGAAGCTTTCTTT	CASSSAGWTEAFF
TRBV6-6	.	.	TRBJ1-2	TGTGCCAGCACTAACCCGGGACCTAATGGCTACACCTTC	CASTNPGPNGYTF
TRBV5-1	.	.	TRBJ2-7	TGCGCCAGCAGCCCCCAATCGTACGAGCAGTACTTC	CASSPQSYEQYF
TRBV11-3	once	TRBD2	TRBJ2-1	TGTGCCAGCAGCTTAGGGGGACTAGCGGATAGTCATGAGCAGTTCTTC	CASSLGGLADSHEQFF
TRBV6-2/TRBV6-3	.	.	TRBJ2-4	TGTGCCAGCAGTTACTTTAACAGGGATTGGTACTTC	CASSYFNRDWYF
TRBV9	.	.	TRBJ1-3	TGTGCCAGCAGCCCTACAGGAAACACCATATATTTT	CASSPTGNTIYF